Listed here are 25 T cell receptor beta chains from one sample, sequenced in a study of cytomegalovirus exposure and HLA in healthy donors. Primers included in the PCR were 60 Vbeta and 13 Jbeta primers. Repertoires were generated with immunoSEQ multiplex PCR, while TCRdb's copy carries only in-frame clones and drops some. The table lists roughly 140,000 clones, around four fifths of them singletons. What was sequenced was PBMCs. These receptors all stem from a boy aged 2 to 9 in good health and CMV-seronegative.

The chain uses TRBV5-8 and TRBJ2-7; D not certain. Germline CDR1 is SGHTS and CDR2 is YDEGEE. The V end was cut by 3 bases, the J end by 3 bases, with 19 bases between. The CDR3 is 16 residues long. The CDR3 sequence: CASSSGIIPPSYEQYF. CDR3 DNA: TGTGCCAGCAGCTCAGGAATAATTCCGCCGAGCTACGAGCAGTACTTC.

The chain employs TRBV6-1 and TRBJ2-4; D might be TRBD2 (6 bases). The CDR3 totals 15 residues. V was pared by 7 bases and J by 3 bases, with 16 bases between. Germline V lookup: CDR1 MNHNS, CDR2 SASEGT. This chain's CDR3 is CASTPLLGGKNIQYF. The CDR3 nucleotides are TGTGCCAGCACCCCTCTTCTCGGGGGCAAAAACATTCAGTACTTC.

This chain uses TRBV30 with TRBJ2-7; D is unresolved. The germline V gene has CDR1 GTSNPN and CDR2 SVGIG (reference sequence). CDR3 length equals 13 residues. Trimming took off 0 bases at V and 3 bases at J, with 9 bases between the two ends. The CDR3 sequence is CAWSVLPIYEQYF. In nucleotides, the CDR3 is TGTGCCTGGAGTGTACTGCCAATCTACGAGCAGTACTTC. Looking up the rest from reference TRBV30 and TRBJ2-7 gives the full variable domain: SQTIHQWPATLVQPVGSPLSLECTVEGTSNPNLYWYRQAAGRGLQLLFYSVGIGQISSEVPQNLSASRPQDRQFILSSKKLLLSDSGFYLCAWSVLPIYEQYFGPGTRLTVT.

V and J are TRBV6-1 and TRBJ2-5, with D perhaps TRBD2 (6 bases). The germline V gene encodes CDR1 MNHNS and CDR2 SASEGT. V was clipped by 5 bases and J by 4 bases, with 17 bases between them. This CDR3 contains 15 residues. The CDR3 coding sequence is TGTGCCAGCAGTCCACCGGGAGCAGGAGGAGAGACCCAGTACTTC. It yields the protein CASSPPGAGGETQYF.

The chain recombines TRBV7-2 with TRBJ2-5; 7 nucleotides agree with TRBD2. Looked up from germline, CDR1 is SGHTA and CDR2 is FQGNSA. The CDR3 consists of 16 residues. Germline trimming cut 3 bases from V and 4 bases from J; bases unmatched to any gene: 11. CDR3 residues: CASSFNRRGVGETQYF. CDR3 bases: TGTGCCAGCAGCTTCAACCGCCGGGGGGTTGGAGAGACCCAGTACTTC.

The CDR3 DNA is TGTGCCAGCAGCAGAACTGCCACCGGGGAGCTGTTTTTT. It yields the protein CASSRTATGELFF. This chain connects TRBV7-7 to TRBJ2-2; D is unresolved. CDR3 length: 13 residues. In germline, CDR1 is SSHAT, CDR2 FNYEAQ (reference sequence). Trimming shortened V by 5 bases and J by 4 bases, and 8 bases separated the two germline ends.

This clone has just one count. CDR3: CASSRDRDVRGEAFF. The CDR3 nucleotides are TGTGCCAGCAGTAGGGACAGGGATGTAAGGGGTGAAGCTTTCTTT. The V gene is TRBV2, the J gene TRBJ1-1; 9 nucleotides line up with TRBD1. There are 15 residues in the CDR3. V gave up 5 bases and J gave up 7 bases; unmatched junction bases: 11. Germline assignment: CDR1 SNHLY and CDR2 FYNNEI. Based on the CDR3 plus reference TRBV2 and TRBJ1-1, the full variable domain is EPEVTQTPSHQVTQMGQEVILRCVPISNHLYFYWYRQILGQKVEFLVSFYNNEISEKSEIFDDQFSVERPDGSNFTLKIRSTKLEDSAMYFCASSRDRDVRGEAFFGQGTRLTVV.

The chain is built from TRBV23-1 and TRBJ2-5; 7 positions match TRBD1. TRBV23-1 has ORF status, its function being uncertain. V gave up 0 bases and J gave up 6 bases; unmatched junction bases: 10. CDR3 length equals 16 residues. This chain's CDR3 is CASSQSHSGGSKTQYF. In nucleotides, the CDR3 is TGCGCCAGCAGTCAATCACACTCAGGGGGTTCAAAGACCCAGTACTTC.

This clone is a singleton in its sample. This chain connects TRBV28 to TRBJ2-5; 7 nucleotides line up with TRBD1. The CDR3 is 14 residues long. Trimming at V came to 5 bases and at J to 2 bases, leaving 5 bases not matched to a gene. Germline loops: CDR1 MDHEN, CDR2 SYDVKM. CDR3 DNA sequence: TGTGCCAGCAGTCCGTGGACAGGTCAAGAGACCCAGTACTTC. It translates to CASSPWTGQETQYF.

This clone occurred a few times. The chain carries TRBV5-6 and TRBJ2-2; D uncertain. V lost 3 bases, J lost 13 bases, and 16 bases lay in between. Germline CDR1 is SGHDT and CDR2 is YYEEEE. There are 13 residues in the CDR3. The CDR3 DNA is TGTGCCAGCAGCTCGGTCGGTGCCCTGGTGCTGTTTTTT. It specifies CASSSVGALVLFF.

This clone came up once. The J gene is TRBJ2-7, the V gene TRBV11-2; perhaps TRBD1 as D (5 bases). Trimming took 5 bases from V and 2 from J, leaving 7 bases between them. The CDR3 is made up of 12 amino acids. Germline V CDR1 and CDR2: SGHAT, FQNNGV. CDR3 sequence (DNA): TGTGCCAGCAGCCCGACAGCCTACGAGCAGTACTTC. It yields the protein CASSPTAYEQYF.

The count of this clone is one. This chain links TRBV5-1 with TRBJ2-7, with 8 bases aligning to TRBD1. Germline V gives CDR1 SGHRS, CDR2 YFSETQ. With 4 bases clipped from V and 1 base from J, the junction kept 4 bases outside the gene matches. This CDR3 is built from 14 residues. CDR3 in amino acids: CASSATGESYEQYF. The CDR3 DNA reads TGCGCCAGCAGCGCGACAGGGGAATCCTACGAGCAGTACTTC.

The CDR3 DNA follows: TGCGCCAGCAGCCGCCGGGACAGGGACCTCGACGAGCAGTACTTC. Amino acid sequence: CASSRRDRDLDEQYF. The rearrangement uses TRBV23-1 and TRBJ2-7; 9 bases align to TRBD1. TRBV23-1 is filed as an ORF, its function uncertain. V trimming: 6 bases; J trimming: 5 bases; junction bases outside the gene matches: 11. This CDR3 has 15 amino acids.

The V and J genes are TRBV6-1 and TRBJ2-7; 7 nucleotides align to TRBD2. Trimming cost V 5 bases and J 4 bases; bases outside gene matches: 8. Germline V gene data show CDR1 as MNHNS and CDR2 as SASEGT. The CDR3 runs to 14 residues. The CDR3 spells CASSREELTYEQYF. The DNA of the CDR3 is TGTGCCAGCAGTCGGGAGGAACTCACTTACGAGCAGTACTTC.

This clone was detected once. At one boundary the junction diverges from the germline segment, which might be a read error. The chain couples TRBV7-9 to TRBJ1-2; tentatively, D is TRBD1 (5 bases). The germline gives CDR1 SEHNR, CDR2 FQNEAQ (reference sequence). The CDR3 length is 16 residues. CDR3 protein: CSSSSGLQGVGYGYTF. CDR3 nucleotide sequence: TGTTCCAGCAGCTCGGGACTCCAAGGGGTTGGCTATGGCTACACCTTC.

The gene calls are TRBV28 and TRBJ2-1; 7 bases match TRBD1. Germline assignment: CDR1 MDHEN and CDR2 SYDVKM. The CDR3 totals 15 residues. The trim removed 6 bases at V and 15 bases at J, leaving 20 bases unmatched. The chain's CDR3 is CASSPMIGQEIFRFF. CDR3 sequence (DNA): TGTGCCAGCAGCCCCATGATTGGACAGGAGATATTCCGGTTCTTC.

The chain is built from TRBV5-4 and TRBJ1-2, with TRBD1 as a possible D gene (5 bases). V was trimmed by 2 bases and J by 6 bases, leaving 14 bases between them. The CDR3 runs 14 residues. Germline CDR1 and CDR2: SGHNT and YYREEE (reference sequence). For the CDR3, the DNA is TGTGCCAGCAGCTTCTGGGGCGAGGTCAATGGCTACACCTTC. Residues: CASSFWGEVNGYTF.

The rearrangement joins TRBV7-9 to TRBJ1-1, with 7 bases lining up with TRBD1. The CDR3 is 17 amino acids. Trimming removed 5 bases from V and 1 base from J; junction bases left unmatched: 13. Germline V gene sequence: CDR1 SEHNR, CDR2 FQNEAQ (reference sequence). CDR3 nucleotides: TGTGCCAGCAGCCGAGGGCCAGGGGGTCCTTGGAACACTGAAGCTTTCTTT. It is translated as CASSRGPGGPWNTEAFF.

The chain joins TRBV27 to TRBJ2-5, with a weak D call TRBD1 (5 bases). This CDR3 is 15 amino acids long. The V and J ends lost 2 bases and 1 base respectively, with 11 bases between them. Germline V gives CDR1 MNHEY, CDR2 SMNVEV (reference sequence). DNA for the CDR3: TGTGCCAGCAGTTTAACTCGGACACCCCAAGAGACCCAGTACTTC. It translates to CASSLTRTPQETQYF.

This chain joins TRBV9 and TRBJ1-4; TRBD1 matches at 12 bases. The germline V gene encodes CDR1 SGDLS and CDR2 YYNGEE. The trim removed 4 bases at V and 7 bases at J, leaving 14 bases unmatched. This CDR3 spans 18 amino acids. The CDR3 is CASSPQTGTGGAGEKLFF. CDR3 sequence (DNA): TGTGCCAGCAGCCCCCAGACCGGGACAGGGGGCGCTGGTGAAAAACTGTTTTTT.

The genes are TRBV11-3 and TRBJ2-2; D perhaps matches TRBD2 (6 bases). The CDR3 runs 15 residues. Trimming pared 7 bases from V and 6 bases from J, leaving 18 bases between. CDR1 and CDR2 (germline): SGHNT, YENEEA. The chain's CDR3 is CASTIVGSAPGELFF. The CDR3 DNA reads TGTGCCAGCACTATAGTCGGGAGCGCGCCCGGGGAGCTGTTTTTT.

This chain uses TRBV18 with TRBJ1-1; D ambiguous. The CDR3 contains 13 residues. V shed 2 bases and J shed 1 base, with 5 bases lying between them. The germline gives CDR1 KGHSH, CDR2 LQKENI. CDR3 protein: CASSPVGNTEAFF. The CDR3 DNA is TGTGCCAGCTCACCAGTCGGGAACACTGAAGCTTTCTTT.

V is TRBV6-6 and J is TRBJ1-2, with D possibly being TRBD1 (5 bases). V was cut by 8 bases and J by 1 base, with 17 bases left in between. CDR1 MNHNY and CDR2 SVGAGI come from the germline V gene (reference sequence). This CDR3 is 15 amino acids long. As DNA, the CDR3 is TGTGCCAGCTTTGGATTGACAGACAATAACTATGGCTACACCTTC. Translation gives CASFGLTDNNYGYTF.

The V and J genes are TRBV9 and TRBJ2-5, with 14 bases that match TRBD2. CDR3 length equals 16 residues. Germline lookup yields CDR1 SGDLS and CDR2 YYNGEE. The trim removed 4 bases at V and 10 bases at J, leaving 12 bases unmatched. The CDR3: CASSPTGTSGGGDQYF. In DNA, the CDR3 is TGTGCCAGCAGCCCTACCGGGACTAGCGGGGGCGGGGACCAGTACTTC.

V is TRBV10-2 and J is TRBJ2-1; D unclear. Per germline, CDR1 WSHSY and CDR2 SAAADI. The CDR3 has 11 residues. Trimming took off 7 bases at V and 9 bases at J, with 10 bases between the two ends. The CDR3 sequence is CASMFAGEQFF. The CDR3 DNA is TGCGCCAGCATGTTTGCAGGTGAGCAGTTCTTC.